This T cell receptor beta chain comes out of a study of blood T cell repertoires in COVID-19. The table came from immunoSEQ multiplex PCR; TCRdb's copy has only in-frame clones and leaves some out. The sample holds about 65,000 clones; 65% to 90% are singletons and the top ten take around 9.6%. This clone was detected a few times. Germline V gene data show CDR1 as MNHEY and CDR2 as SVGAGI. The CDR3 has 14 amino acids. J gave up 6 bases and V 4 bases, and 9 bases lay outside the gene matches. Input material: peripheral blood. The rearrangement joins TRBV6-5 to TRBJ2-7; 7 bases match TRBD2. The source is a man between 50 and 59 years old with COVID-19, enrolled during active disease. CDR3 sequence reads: CASSFPGLGSEQYF. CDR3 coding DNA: TGTGCCAGCAGTTTCCCAGGACTAGGGTCCGAGCAGTACTTC.